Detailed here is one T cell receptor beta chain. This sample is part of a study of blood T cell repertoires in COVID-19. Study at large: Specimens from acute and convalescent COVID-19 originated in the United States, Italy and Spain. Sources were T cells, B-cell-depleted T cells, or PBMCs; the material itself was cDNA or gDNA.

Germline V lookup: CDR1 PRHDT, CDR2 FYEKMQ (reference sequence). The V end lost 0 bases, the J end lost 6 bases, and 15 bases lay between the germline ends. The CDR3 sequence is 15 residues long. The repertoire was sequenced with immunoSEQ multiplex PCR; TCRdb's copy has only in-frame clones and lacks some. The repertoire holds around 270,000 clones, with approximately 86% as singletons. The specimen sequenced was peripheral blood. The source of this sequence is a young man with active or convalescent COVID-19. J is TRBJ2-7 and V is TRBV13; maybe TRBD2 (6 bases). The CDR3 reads CASSLGTRSVSEQYF. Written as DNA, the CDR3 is TGTGCCAGCAGCTTAGGGACTAGGTCCGTTAGCGAGCAGTACTTC.